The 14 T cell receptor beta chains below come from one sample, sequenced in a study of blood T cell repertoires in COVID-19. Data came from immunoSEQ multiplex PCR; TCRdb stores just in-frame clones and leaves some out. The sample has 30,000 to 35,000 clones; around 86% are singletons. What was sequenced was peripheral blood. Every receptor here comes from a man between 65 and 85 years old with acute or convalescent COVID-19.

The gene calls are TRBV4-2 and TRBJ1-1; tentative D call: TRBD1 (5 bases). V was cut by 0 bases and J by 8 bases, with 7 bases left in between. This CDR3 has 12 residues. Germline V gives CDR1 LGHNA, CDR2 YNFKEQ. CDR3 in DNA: TGTGCCAGCAGCCAAGATCGGACAGAAGCTTTCTTT. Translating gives CASSQDRTEAFF.

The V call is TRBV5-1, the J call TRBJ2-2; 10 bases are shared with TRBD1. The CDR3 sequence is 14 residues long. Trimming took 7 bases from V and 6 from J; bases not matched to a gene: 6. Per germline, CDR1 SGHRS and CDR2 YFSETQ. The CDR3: CASSGQGTSGELFF. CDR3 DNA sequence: TGCGCCAGCTCGGGACAGGGGACGTCCGGGGAGCTGTTTTTT.

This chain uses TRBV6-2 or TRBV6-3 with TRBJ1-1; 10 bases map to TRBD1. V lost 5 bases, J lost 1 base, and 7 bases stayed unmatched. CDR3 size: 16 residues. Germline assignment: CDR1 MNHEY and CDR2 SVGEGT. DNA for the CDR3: TGTGCCAGCAGTACCGGGACAGGGGTTCGGAACACTGAAGCTTTCTTT. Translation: CASSTGTGVRNTEAFF.

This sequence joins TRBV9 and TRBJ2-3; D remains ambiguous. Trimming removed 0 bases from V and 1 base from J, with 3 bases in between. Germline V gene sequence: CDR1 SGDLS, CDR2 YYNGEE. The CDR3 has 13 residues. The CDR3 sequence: CASSVAGTDTQYF. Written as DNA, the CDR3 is TGTGCCAGCAGCGTAGCTGGCACAGATACGCAGTATTTT.

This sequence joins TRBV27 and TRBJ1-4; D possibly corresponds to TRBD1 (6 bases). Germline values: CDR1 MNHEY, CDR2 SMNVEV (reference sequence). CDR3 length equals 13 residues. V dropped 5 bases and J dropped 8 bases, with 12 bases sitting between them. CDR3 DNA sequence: TGTGCCAGCAGTCAACAGGGCGGGGAAAAACTGTTTTTT. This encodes CASSQQGGEKLFF.

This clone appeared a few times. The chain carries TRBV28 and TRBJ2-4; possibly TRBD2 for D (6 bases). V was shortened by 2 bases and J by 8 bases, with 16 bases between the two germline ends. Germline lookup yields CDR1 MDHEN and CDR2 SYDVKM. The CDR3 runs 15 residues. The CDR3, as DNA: TGTGCCAGCAGTTTACCTCAGGCCCCGGGGGACATTCAGTACTTC. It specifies CASSLPQAPGDIQYF.

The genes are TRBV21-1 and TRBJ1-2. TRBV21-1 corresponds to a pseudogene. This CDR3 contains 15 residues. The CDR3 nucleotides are TGTGCCAGCAGCAAAGGAGATACGGGAGCGGATGGCTACACCTTC. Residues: CASSKGDTGADGYTF.

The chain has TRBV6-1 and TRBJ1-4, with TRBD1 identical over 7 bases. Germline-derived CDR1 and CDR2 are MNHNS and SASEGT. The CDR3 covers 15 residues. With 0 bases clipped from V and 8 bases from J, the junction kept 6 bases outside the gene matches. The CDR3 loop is CASSEAPGGREKLFF. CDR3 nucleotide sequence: TGTGCCAGCAGTGAAGCTCCAGGGGGGAGGGAAAAACTGTTTTTT.

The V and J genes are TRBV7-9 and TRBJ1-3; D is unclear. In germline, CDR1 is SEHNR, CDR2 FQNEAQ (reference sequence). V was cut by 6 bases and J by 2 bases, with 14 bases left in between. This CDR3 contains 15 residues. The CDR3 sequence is CASSLGQVAGNTIYF. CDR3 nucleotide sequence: TGTGCCAGCAGTCTTGGGCAGGTTGCTGGAAACACCATATATTTT.

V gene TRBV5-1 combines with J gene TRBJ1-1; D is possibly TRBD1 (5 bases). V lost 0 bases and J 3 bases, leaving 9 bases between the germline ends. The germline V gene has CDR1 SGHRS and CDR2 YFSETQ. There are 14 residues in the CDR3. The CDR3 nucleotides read TGCGCCAGCAGCTTGGAAGGGGATGACACTGAAGCTTTCTTT. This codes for CASSLEGDDTEAFF.

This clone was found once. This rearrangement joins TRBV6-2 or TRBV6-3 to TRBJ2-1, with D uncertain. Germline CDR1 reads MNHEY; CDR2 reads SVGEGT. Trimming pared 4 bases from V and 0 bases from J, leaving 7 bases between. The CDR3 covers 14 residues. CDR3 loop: CASSSYGSYNEQFF. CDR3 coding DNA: TGTGCCAGCAGTTCCTACGGCTCCTACAATGAGCAGTTCTTC.

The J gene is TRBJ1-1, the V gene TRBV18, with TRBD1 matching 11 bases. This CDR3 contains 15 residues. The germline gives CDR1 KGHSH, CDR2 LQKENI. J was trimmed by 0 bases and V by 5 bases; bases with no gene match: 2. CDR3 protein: CASSGQGALNTEAFF. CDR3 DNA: TGTGCCAGCTCAGGACAGGGGGCCCTGAACACTGAAGCTTTCTTT.

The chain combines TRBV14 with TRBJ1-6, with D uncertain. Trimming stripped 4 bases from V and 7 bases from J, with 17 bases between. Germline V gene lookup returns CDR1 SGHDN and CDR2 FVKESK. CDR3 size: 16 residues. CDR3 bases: TGTGCCAGCAGCCTGACTTACTCGAGACCCAATTCACCCCTCCACTTT. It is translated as CASSLTYSRPNSPLHF.

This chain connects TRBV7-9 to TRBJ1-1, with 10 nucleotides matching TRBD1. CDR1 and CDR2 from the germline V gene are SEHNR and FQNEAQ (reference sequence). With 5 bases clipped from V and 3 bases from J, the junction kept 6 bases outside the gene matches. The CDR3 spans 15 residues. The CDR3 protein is CASSDRTGGDTEAFF. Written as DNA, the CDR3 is TGTGCCAGCAGCGACCGGACAGGGGGGGACACTGAAGCTTTCTTT. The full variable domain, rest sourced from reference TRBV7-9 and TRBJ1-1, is DTGVSQNPRHKITKRGQNVTFRCDPISEHNRLYWYRQTLGQGPEFLTYFQNEAQLEKSRLLSDRFSAERPKGSFSTLEIQRTEQGDSAMYLCASSDRTGGDTEAFFGQGTRLTVV.